A single sample gave rise to the 12 T cell receptor beta chains below, sequenced in a study of blood T cell repertoires in COVID-19. Clones were sequenced by immunoSEQ multiplex PCR, and TCRdb holds only the in-frame ones, with some missing. The data contain over 200,000 clones, approximately 80% of them singletons. The sample consisted of PBMCs or T cells enriched from blood (not recorded which). All receptors come from a man aged 60-69 years who had recovered from COVID-19.

The rearrangement joins TRBV19 to TRBJ1-4; 8 positions match TRBD1. CDR1 and CDR2 (germline): LNHDA, SQIVND (reference sequence). The CDR3 length is 14 residues. After removal of 2 bases from V and 7 bases from J, the junction contained 3 bases not matched to a gene. This CDR3 reads CASSIRTGSEKLFF. The CDR3 DNA follows: TGTGCCAGTAGTATAAGGACAGGGAGTGAAAAACTGTTTTTT.

The chain is built from TRBV6-2 or TRBV6-3 and TRBJ2-1; TRBD1 matches at 8 bases. Germline CDR1 and CDR2: MNHEY and SVGEGT. V trimming: 2 bases; J trimming: 9 bases; junction bases outside the gene matches: 12. This CDR3 has 16 residues. CDR3 residues: CASSYPTGQVGLEQFF. The DNA for the CDR3 is TGTGCCAGCAGTTACCCCACGGGACAGGTTGGTCTTGAGCAGTTCTTC.

J is TRBJ1-5 and V is TRBV5-8; D might be TRBD1 (5 bases). Trimming took 4 bases from V and 4 from J, leaving 15 bases between them. Germline CDR1 SGHTS, CDR2 YDEGEE. This CDR3 is built from 15 residues. This chain's CDR3 is CASSPRVAGNQPQHF. The CDR3 DNA sequence: TGTGCCAGCAGCCCCAGGGTAGCGGGGAATCAGCCCCAGCATTTT.

V gene TRBV5-1 combines with J gene TRBJ1-5, with 8 bases matching TRBD1. CDR3 length: 14 amino acids. Trimming took 4 bases from V and 6 from J; bases not matched to a gene: 6. Germline lookup yields CDR1 SGHRS and CDR2 YFSETQ. In nucleotides, the CDR3 is TGCGCCAGCAGCCTGACAGGGGCGGGTCAGCCCCAGCATTTT. As protein: CASSLTGAGQPQHF.

This chain uses TRBV18 with TRBJ2-2, with a tentative D call TRBD2 (7 bases). Germline CDR1 and CDR2: KGHSH and LQKENI. The CDR3 is 16 amino acids. Between the trimmed V and J ends, which lost 3 bases and 5 bases, there was a span of 16 bases. The CDR3 bases are TGTGCCAGCTCACCCAATCCGGGGGGCCTTACCGGGGAGCTGTTTTTT. Its translation is CASSPNPGGLTGELFF. The full variable domain, its missing parts supplied by reference TRBV18 and TRBJ2-2, is NAGVMQNPRHLVRRRGQEARLRCSPMKGHSHVYWYRQLPEEGLKFMVYLQKENIIDESGMPKERFSAEFPKEGPSILRIQQVVRGDSAAYFCASSPNPGGLTGELFFGEGSRLTVL.

The chain carries TRBV11-3 and TRBJ1-1; a weak D match, TRBD1 (5 bases). Germline loops: CDR1 SGHNT, CDR2 YENEEA. This CDR3 is 15 amino acids long. V lost 8 bases and J lost 3, with 19 bases in between. CDR3 amino acids: CASVRRGLWDTEAFF. DNA of the CDR3: TGTGCCAGCGTGCGAAGGGGACTTTGGGACACTGAAGCTTTCTTT.

The V gene is TRBV3-1 (or the pseudogene TRBV3-2), the J gene TRBJ1-3, with 7 bases identical to TRBD1. With 4 bases clipped from V and 0 bases from J, the junction kept 3 bases outside the gene matches. The CDR3 is 15 residues long. Looked up from germline, CDR1 is LGHDT and CDR2 is YNNKEL (reference sequence). DNA of the CDR3: TGTGCCAGCAGCCGATACAGGGGCTCTGGAAACACCATATATTTT. It specifies CASSRYRGSGNTIYF.

The chain joins TRBV11-3 to TRBJ2-7; D may be TRBD1 (6 bases). The germline V gene encodes CDR1 SGHNT and CDR2 YENEEA. Trimming removed 2 bases at V and 2 bases at J, with 13 bases between. This CDR3 region has 15 residues. The CDR3 loop is CASSLPGASPYEQYF. The CDR3 region has the DNA TGTGCCAGCAGCTTACCAGGGGCGAGCCCCTACGAGCAGTACTTC.

The rearrangement uses TRBV2 and TRBJ2-4; perhaps TRBD1 as D (7 bases). Trimming took 6 bases from V and 7 from J, leaving 16 bases between them. Germline assignment: CDR1 SNHLY and CDR2 FYNNEI. The CDR3 is 14 amino acids. This CDR3 is CASRRDSPMNIQYF. CDR3 DNA sequence: TGTGCCAGCAGGCGGGACAGCCCTATGAACATTCAGTACTTC. The complete variable domain, with remaining parts taken from reference TRBV2 and TRBJ2-4, reads EPEVTQTPSHQVTQMGQEVILRCVPISNHLYFYWYRQILGQKVEFLVSFYNNEISEKSEIFDDQFSVERPDGSNFTLKIRSTKLEDSAMYFCASRRDSPMNIQYFGAGTRLSVL.

This chain connects TRBV18 to TRBJ2-1; 8 positions match TRBD1. V shed 5 bases and J 3 bases; nucleotides not matched to a gene: 9. CDR1 and CDR2 from the germline V gene are KGHSH and LQKENI. The CDR3 consists of 16 residues. CDR3 region: CASSSAGTGGYNEQFF. The CDR3 DNA is TGTGCCAGCTCATCGGCCGGGACAGGCGGCTACAATGAGCAGTTCTTC.

The chain couples TRBV2 to TRBJ2-7, with 9 bases fitting TRBD1. V lost 2 bases, J lost 4 bases, and 9 bases stayed unmatched. The CDR3 has 16 residues. Germline-derived CDR1 and CDR2 are SNHLY and FYNNEI. The CDR3 here is CASSESSGQGVYEQYF. Written as DNA, the CDR3 is TGTGCCAGCAGTGAATCCTCGGGACAGGGTGTGTACGAGCAGTACTTC.

This chain connects TRBV5-6 to TRBJ2-7; 7 nucleotides agree with TRBD1. CDR1 is SGHDT and CDR2 is YYEEEE in the germline V gene. This CDR3 comprises 12 residues. With 3 bases clipped from V and 7 bases from J, the junction kept 4 bases outside the gene matches. The CDR3 DNA follows: TGTGCCAGCAGCTCAACAGGGGTTGAGCAGTACTTC. It yields the protein CASSSTGVEQYF.